This T cell receptor beta chain was retrieved from a study of beta chain features in type 1 diabetes. The V and J ends lost 3 bases and 0 bases, in that order; junction bases with no gene match: 6. Germline CDR1 reads SGHNT; CDR2 reads YYREEE (reference sequence). The CDR3 runs to 16 residues. Sequencing targeted expressed TCRB transcripts, as all isolated RNA had been reverse transcribed. This table comes from immunoSEQ multiplex PCR, and its TCRdb copy is limited to in-frame clones, with some not included. The repertoire holds about 640,000 clones, with approximately 13% as singletons. A few counts support this clone. Its specificity is not known. General study points: Among all four CD4+ subsets, Type 1 diabetes patients had TCRB CDR3s that were moderately but significantly shorter.

Material for sequencing was naive CD4+ T cells from blood. The receptor's source is a man in his thirties or forties with type 1 diabetes. V gene TRBV5-4 combines with J gene TRBJ2-1, with TRBD1 identical over 7 bases. The CDR3: CASSYYRGSSYNEQFF. As DNA, the CDR3 is TGTGCCAGCAGCTACTACAGGGGAAGCTCCTACAATGAGCAGTTCTTC.